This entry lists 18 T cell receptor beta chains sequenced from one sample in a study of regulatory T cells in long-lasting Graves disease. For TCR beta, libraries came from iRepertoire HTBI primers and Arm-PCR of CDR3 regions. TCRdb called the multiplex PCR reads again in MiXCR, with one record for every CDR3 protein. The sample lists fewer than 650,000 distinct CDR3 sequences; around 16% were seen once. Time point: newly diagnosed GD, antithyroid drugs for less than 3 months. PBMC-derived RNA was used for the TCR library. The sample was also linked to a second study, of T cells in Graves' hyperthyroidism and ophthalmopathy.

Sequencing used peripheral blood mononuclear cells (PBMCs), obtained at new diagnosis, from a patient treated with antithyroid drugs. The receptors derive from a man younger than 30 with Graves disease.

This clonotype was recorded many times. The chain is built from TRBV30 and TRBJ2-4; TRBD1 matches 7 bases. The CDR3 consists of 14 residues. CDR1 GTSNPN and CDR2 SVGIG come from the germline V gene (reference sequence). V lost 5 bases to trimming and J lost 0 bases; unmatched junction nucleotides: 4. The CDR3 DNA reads TGTGCCTGGGGACAGGAGCTAGCCAAAAACATTCAGTACTTC. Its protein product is CAWGQELAKNIQYF.

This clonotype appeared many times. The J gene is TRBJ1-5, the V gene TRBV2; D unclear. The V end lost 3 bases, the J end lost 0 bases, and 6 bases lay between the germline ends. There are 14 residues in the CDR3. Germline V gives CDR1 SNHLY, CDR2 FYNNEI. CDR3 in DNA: TGTGCCAGCAGTGACAGCCTTAGCAATCAGCCCCAGCATTTT. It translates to CASSDSLSNQPQHF.

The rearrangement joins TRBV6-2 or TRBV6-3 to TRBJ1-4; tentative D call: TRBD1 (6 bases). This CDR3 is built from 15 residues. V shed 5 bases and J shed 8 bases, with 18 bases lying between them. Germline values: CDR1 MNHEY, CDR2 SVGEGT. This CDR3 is CASSGGGGVAEKLFF. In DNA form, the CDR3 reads TGTGCCAGCAGTGGCGGGGGGGGCGTTGCGGAAAAACTGTTTTTT.

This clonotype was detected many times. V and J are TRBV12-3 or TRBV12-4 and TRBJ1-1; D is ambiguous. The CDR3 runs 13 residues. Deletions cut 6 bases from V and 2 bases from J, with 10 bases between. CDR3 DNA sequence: TGTGCCAGCAGAAGAACGTTAAACACTGAAGCTTTCTTT. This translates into CASRRTLNTEAFF.

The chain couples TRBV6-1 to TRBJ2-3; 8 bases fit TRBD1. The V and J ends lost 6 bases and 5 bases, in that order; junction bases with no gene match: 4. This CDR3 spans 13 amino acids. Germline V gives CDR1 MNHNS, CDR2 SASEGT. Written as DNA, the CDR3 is TGTGCCAGCAGAGCGACAGGGGAAGATACGCAGTATTTT. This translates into CASRATGEDTQYF.

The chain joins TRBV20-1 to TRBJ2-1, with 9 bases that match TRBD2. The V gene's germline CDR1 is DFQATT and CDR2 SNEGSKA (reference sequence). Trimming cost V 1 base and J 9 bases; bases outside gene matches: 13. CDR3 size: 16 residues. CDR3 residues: CSARGLAERRVGEQFF. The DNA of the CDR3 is TGCAGTGCTAGAGGACTAGCGGAAAGGAGGGTTGGTGAGCAGTTCTTC.

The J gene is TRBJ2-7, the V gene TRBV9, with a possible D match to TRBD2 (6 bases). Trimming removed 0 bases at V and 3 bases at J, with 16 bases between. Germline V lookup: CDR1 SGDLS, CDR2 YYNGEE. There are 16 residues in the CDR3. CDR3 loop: CASSVGVSGTDYEQYF. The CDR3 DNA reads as TGTGCCAGCAGCGTAGGGGTTAGCGGCACTGACTACGAGCAGTACTTC.

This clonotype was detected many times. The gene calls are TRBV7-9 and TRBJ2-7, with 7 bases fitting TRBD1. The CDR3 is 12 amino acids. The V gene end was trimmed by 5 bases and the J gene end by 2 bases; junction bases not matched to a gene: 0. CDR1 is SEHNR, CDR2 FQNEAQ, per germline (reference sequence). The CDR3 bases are TGTGCCAGCAGCGGACAGGCCTACGAGCAGTACTTC. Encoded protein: CASSGQAYEQYF.

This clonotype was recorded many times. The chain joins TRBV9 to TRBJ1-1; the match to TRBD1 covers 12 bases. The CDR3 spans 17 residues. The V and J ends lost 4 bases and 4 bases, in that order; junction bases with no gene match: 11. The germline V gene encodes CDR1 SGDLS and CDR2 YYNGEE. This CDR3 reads CASSPSGTGGQGTEAFF. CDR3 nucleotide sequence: TGTGCCAGCAGCCCCTCGGGGACAGGGGGCCAGGGCACTGAAGCTTTCTTT.

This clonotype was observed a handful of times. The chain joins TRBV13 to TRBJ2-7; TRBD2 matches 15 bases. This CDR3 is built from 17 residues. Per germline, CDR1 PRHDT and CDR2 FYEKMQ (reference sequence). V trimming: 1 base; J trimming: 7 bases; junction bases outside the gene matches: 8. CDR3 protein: CASSLEGLAGGAREQYF. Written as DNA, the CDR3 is TGTGCCAGCAGCTTAGAAGGACTAGCGGGAGGGGCGAGGGAGCAGTACTTC. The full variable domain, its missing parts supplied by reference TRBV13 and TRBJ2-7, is AAGVIQSPRHLIKEKRETATLKCYPIPRHDTVYWYQQGPGQDPQFLISFYEKMQSDKGSIPDRFSAQQFSDYHSELNMSSLELGDSALYFCASSLEGLAGGAREQYFGPGTRLTVT.

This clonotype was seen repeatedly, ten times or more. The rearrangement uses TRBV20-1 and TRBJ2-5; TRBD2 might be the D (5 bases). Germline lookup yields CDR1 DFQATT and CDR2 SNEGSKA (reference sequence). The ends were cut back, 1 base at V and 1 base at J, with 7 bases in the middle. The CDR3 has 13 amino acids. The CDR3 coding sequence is TGCAGTGCTAGAGCGGGATTCCAAGAGACCCAGTACTTC. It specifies CSARAGFQETQYF.

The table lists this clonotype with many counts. Written as DNA, the CDR3 is TGTGCCAGCAGCGTAGCGGCCAGCCCCTACGAGCAGTACTTC. Translated, it gives CASSVAASPYEQYF. The gene calls are TRBV9 and TRBJ2-7, with no clear D. The germline V gene encodes CDR1 SGDLS and CDR2 YYNGEE. Trimming took 0 bases from V and 2 from J, leaving 9 bases between them. The CDR3 totals 14 residues.

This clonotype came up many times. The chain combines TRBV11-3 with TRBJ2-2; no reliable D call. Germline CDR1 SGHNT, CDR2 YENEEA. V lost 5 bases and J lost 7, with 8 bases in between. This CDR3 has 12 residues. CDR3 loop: CASSPYGGELFF. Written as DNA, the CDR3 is TGTGCCAGCAGCCCGTACGGCGGGGAGCTGTTTTTT. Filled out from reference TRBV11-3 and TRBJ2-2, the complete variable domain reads EAGVVQSPRYKIIEKKQPVAFWCNPISGHNTLYWYLQNLGQGPELLIRYENEEAVDDSQLPKDRFSAERLKGVDSTLKIQPAELGDSAVYLCASSPYGGELFFGEGSRLTVL.

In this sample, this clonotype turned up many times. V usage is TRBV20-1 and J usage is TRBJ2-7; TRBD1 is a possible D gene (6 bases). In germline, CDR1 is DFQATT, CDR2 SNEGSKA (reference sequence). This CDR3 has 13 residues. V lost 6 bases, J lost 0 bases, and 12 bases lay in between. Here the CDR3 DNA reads TGCAGTGCGGAACACAGGGACTCCTACGAGCAGTACTTC. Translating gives CSAEHRDSYEQYF.

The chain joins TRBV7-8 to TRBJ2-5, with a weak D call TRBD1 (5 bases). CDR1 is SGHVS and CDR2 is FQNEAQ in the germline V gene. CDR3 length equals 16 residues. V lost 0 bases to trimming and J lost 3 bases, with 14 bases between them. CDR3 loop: CASSLAYRTSKETQYF. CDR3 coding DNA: TGTGCCAGCAGCTTAGCGTATCGGACATCGAAAGAGACCCAGTACTTC.

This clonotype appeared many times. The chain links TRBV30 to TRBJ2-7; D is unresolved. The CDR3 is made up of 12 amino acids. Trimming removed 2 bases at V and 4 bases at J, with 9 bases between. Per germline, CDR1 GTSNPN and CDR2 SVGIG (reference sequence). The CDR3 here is CAWSLSLYEQYF. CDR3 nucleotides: TGTGCCTGGAGTCTGAGCTTGTACGAGCAGTACTTC.

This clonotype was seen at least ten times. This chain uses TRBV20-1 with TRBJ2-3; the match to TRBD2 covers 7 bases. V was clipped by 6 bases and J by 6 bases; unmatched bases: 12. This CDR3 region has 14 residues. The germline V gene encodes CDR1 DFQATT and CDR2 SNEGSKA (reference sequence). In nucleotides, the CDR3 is TGCAGTGCCGTCATGGGACTAAGGGGTGATACGCAGTATTTT. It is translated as CSAVMGLRGDTQYF.

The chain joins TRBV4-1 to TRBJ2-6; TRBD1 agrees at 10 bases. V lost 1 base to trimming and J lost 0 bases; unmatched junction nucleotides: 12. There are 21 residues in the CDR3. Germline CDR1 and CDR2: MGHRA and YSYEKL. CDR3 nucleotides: TGCGCCAGCAGCCAAGGGCCCCGGGACAGGGGCGCCCGCTCTGGGGCCAACGTCCTGACTTTC. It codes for CASSQGPRDRGARSGANVLTF.